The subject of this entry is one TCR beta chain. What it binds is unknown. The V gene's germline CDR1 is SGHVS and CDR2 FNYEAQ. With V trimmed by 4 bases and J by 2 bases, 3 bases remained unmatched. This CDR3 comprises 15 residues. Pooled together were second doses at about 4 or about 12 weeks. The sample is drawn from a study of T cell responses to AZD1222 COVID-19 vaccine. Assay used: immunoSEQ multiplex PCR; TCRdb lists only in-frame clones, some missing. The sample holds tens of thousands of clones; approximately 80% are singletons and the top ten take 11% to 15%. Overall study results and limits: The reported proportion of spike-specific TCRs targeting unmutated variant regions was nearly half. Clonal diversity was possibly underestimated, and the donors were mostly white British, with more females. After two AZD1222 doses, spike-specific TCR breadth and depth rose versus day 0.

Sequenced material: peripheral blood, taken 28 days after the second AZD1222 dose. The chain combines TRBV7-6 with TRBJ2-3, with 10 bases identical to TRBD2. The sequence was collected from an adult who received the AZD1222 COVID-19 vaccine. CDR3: CASSSAGGPTDTQYF. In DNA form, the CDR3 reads TGTGCCAGCAGCTCAGCGGGGGGGCCCACAGATACGCAGTATTTT.